The sequence of this T cell receptor beta chain was determined in a study of response to subunit inactivated influenza vaccine. With regard to this clonotype: The target antigen is unknown.

MiXCR, run by TCRdb on the RT-PCR reads, gives a single entry per CDR3 protein. The sample records around 750,000 distinct CDR3 sequences, around 21% being singletons. General study points: Seasonal influenza vaccination, on each occasion, was suggested by the authors to recruit few new T cells.

The material sequenced was PBMCs from blood, taken 4 to 6 days after vaccination. This TCR came from a man aged 50-60 years who received an inactivated influenza vaccine.

Written as DNA, the CDR3 is TGCAGTGCTCAGACAGGGGACACTGAAGCTTTCTTT. Amino acid sequence: CSAQTGDTEAFF. The chain recombines TRBV20-1 with TRBJ1-1, with 8 bases identical to TRBD1. Germline values: CDR1 DFQATT, CDR2 SNEGSKA (reference sequence). The CDR3 length is 12 residues. Trimming removed 5 bases from V and 3 bases from J; junction bases left unmatched: 2.